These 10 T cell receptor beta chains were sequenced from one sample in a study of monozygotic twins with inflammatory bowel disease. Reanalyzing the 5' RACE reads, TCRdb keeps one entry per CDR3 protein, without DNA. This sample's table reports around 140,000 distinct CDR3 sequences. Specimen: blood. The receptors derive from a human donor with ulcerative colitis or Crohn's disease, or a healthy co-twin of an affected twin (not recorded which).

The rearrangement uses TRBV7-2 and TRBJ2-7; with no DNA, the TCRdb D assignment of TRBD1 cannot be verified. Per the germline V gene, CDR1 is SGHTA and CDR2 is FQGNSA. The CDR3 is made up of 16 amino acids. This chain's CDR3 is CASSLAWAQQGYEQYF. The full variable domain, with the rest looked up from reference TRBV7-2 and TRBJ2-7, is GAGVSQSPSNKVTEKGKDVELRCDPISGHTALYWYRQSLGQGLEFLIYFQGNSAPDKSGLPSDRFSAERTGGSVSTLTIQRTQQEDSAVYLCASSLAWAQQGYEQYFGPGTRLTVT.

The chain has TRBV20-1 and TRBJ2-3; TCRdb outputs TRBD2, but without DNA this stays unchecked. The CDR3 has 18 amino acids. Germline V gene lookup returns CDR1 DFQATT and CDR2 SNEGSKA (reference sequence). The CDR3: CSGNRGLAGGPGADTQYF.

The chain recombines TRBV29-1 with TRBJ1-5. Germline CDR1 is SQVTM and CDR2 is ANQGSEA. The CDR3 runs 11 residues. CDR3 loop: CSVSGGGSQHF. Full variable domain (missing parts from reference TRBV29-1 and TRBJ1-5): SAVISQKPSRDICQRGTSLTIQCQVDSQVTMMFWYRQQPGQSLTLIATANQGSEATYESGFVIDKFPISRPNLTFSTLTVSNMSPEDSSIYLCSVSGGGSQHFGDGTRLSIL.

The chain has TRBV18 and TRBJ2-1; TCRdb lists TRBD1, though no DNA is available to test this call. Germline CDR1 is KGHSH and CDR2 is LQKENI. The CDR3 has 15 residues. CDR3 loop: CASSPGQGVRNEQFF.

CDR3 residues: CASSLIVQETQYF. The V call is TRBV5-1, the J call TRBJ2-5. The CDR3 is 13 amino acids. Per the germline V gene, CDR1 is SGHRS and CDR2 is YFSETQ. Supplemented by reference TRBV5-1 and TRBJ2-5, the full variable domain reads KAGVTQTPRYLIKTRGQQVTLSCSPISGHRSVSWYQQTPGQGLQFLFEYFSETQRNKGNFPGRFSGRQFSNSRSEMNVSTLELGDSALYLCASSLIVQETQYFGPGTRLLVL.

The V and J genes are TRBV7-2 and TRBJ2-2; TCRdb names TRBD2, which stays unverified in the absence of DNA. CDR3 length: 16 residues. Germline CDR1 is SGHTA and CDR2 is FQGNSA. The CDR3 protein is CASSLMDYLNTGELFF.

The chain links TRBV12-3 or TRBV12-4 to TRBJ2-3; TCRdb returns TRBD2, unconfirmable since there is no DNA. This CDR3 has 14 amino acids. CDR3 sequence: CASSSSGRRDTQYF.

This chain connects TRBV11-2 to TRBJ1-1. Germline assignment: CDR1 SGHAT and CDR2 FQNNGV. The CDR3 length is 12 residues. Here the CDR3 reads CASSFGNTEAFF.

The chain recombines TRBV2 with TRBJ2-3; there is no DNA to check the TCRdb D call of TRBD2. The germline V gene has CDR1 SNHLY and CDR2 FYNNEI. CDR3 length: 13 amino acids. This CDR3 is CASSAGLGDTQYF.

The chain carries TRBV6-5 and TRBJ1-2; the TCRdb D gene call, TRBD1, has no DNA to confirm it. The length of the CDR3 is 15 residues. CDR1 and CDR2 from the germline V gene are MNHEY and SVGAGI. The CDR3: CASSFHGAWDYGYTF.